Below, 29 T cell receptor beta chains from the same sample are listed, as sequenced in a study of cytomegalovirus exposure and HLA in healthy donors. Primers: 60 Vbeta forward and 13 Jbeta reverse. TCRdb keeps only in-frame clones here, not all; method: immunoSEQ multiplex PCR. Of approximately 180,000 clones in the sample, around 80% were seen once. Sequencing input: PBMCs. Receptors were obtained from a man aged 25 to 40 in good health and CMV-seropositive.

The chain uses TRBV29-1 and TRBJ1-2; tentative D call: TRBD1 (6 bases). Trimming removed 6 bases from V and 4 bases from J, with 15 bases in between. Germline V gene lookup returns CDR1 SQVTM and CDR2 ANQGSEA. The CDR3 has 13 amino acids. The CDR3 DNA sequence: TGCAGCGTGGACGGGGGGCCTGGCTATGGCTACACCTTC. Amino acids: CSVDGGPGYGYTF.

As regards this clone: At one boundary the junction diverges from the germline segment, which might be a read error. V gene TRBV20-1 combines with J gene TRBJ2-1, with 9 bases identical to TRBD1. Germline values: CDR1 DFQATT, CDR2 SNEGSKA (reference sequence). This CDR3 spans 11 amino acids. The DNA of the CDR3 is TGCAGTGCTAGGGACAGGGGTAAGGGTGTCTTC. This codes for CSARDRGKGVF.

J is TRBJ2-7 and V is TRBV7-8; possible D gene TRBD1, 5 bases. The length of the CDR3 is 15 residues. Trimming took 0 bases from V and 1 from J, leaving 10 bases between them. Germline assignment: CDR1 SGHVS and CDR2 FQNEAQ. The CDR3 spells CASSLAPQGSYEQYF. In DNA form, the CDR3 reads TGTGCCAGCAGCTTAGCGCCGCAGGGTTCCTACGAGCAGTACTTC. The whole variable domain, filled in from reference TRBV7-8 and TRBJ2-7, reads GAGVSQSPRYKVAKRGQDVALRCDPISGHVSLFWYQQALGQGPEFLTYFQNEAQLDKSGLPSDRFFAERPEGSVSTLKIQRTQQEDSAVYLCASSLAPQGSYEQYFGPGTRLTVT.

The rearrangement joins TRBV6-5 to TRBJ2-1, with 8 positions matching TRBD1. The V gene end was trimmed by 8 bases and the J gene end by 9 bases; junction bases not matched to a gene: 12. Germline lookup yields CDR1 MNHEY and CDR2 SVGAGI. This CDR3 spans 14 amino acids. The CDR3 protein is CASQQDRDQAEQFF. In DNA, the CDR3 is TGTGCCAGCCAACAGGACAGGGATCAGGCTGAGCAGTTCTTC.

This CDR3 reads CASSILTGTGKTEAFF. The CDR3 DNA sequence: TGTGCCAGTAGCATACTAACCGGGACAGGGAAGACTGAAGCTTTCTTT. The chain carries TRBV19 and TRBJ1-1; 9 bases match TRBD1. This CDR3 comprises 16 residues. Trimming took 6 bases from V and 5 from J; bases not matched to a gene: 13. Per germline, CDR1 LNHDA and CDR2 SQIVND (reference sequence).

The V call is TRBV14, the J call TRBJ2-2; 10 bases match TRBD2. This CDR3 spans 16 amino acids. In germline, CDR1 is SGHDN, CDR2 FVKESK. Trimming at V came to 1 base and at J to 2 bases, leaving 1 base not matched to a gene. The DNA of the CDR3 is TGTGCCAGCAGCCAAGGGACTAGCGGAAACACCGGGGAGCTGTTTTTT. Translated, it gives CASSQGTSGNTGELFF.

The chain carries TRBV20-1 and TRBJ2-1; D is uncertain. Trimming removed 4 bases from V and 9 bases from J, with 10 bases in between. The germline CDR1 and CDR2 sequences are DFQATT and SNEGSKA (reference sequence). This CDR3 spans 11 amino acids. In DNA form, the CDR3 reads TGCAGTGCTATTCAGGAAGTTGAGCAGTTCTTC. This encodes CSAIQEVEQFF.

CDR3 in amino acids: CASKRQGVVYGYTF. CDR3 bases: TGTGCCAGCAAACGACAAGGCGTAGTCTATGGCTACACCTTC. This chain connects TRBV6-5 to TRBJ1-2; D is unresolved. The CDR3 has 14 amino acids. Trimming left V 7 bases short and J 4 bases short, with 16 bases between. Per the germline V gene, CDR1 is MNHEY and CDR2 is SVGAGI.

CDR3 region: CASSSGGGYSHTQYF. CDR3 DNA sequence: TGTGCCAGCAGCTCGGGAGGTGGATACTCCCATACGCAGTATTTT. The chain is built from TRBV7-9 and TRBJ2-3; 7 bases are shared with TRBD2. Germline V gene sequence: CDR1 SEHNR, CDR2 FQNEAQ (reference sequence). CDR3 size: 15 residues. The ends lost 4 bases at V and 7 bases at J; junction bases unmatched: 11.

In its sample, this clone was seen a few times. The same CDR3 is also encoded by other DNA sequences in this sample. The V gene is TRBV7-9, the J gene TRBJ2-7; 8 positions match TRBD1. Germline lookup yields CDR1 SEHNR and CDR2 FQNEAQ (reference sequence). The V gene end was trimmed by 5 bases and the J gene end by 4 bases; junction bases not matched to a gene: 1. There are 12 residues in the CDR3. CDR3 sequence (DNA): TGTGCCAGCAGCGGGACAGGATACGAGCAGTACTTC. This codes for CASSGTGYEQYF.

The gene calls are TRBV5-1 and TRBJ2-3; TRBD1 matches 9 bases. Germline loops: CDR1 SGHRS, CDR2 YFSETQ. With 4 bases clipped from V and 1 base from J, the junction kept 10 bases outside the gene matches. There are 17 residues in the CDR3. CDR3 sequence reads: CASSGEFRTGGTDTQYF. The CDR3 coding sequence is TGCGCCAGCAGCGGGGAGTTTAGGACAGGGGGCACAGATACGCAGTATTTT.

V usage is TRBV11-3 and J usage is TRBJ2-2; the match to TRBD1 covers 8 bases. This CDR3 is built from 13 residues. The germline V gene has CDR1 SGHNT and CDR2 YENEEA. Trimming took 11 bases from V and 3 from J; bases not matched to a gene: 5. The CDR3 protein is CAGGQAHTGELFF. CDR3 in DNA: TGTGCCGGGGGACAGGCGCACACCGGGGAGCTGTTTTTT.

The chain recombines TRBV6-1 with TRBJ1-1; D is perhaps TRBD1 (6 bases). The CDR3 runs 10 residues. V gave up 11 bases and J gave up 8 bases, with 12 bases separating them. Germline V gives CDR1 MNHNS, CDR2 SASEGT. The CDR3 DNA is TGTGCCTTGGGGGCGCCAGAAGCTTTCTTT. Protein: CALGAPEAFF.

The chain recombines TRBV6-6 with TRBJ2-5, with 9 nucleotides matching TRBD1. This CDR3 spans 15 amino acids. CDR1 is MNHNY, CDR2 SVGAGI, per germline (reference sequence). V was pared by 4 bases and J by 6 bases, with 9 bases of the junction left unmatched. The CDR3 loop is CASSWTQGAGKTQYF. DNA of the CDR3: TGTGCCAGCAGTTGGACACAGGGGGCAGGGAAGACCCAGTACTTC.

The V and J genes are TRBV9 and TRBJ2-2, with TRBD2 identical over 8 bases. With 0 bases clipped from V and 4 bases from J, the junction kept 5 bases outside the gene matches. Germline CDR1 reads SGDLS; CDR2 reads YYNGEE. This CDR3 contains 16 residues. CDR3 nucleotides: TGTGCCAGCAGCGTAGCGGCGGGGGGAGGCACCGGGGAGCTGTTTTTT. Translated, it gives CASSVAAGGGTGELFF.

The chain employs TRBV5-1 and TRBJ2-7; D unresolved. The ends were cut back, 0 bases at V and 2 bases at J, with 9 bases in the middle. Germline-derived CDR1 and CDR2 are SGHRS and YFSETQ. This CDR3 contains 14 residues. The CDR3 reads CASSLGSGPYEQYF. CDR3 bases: TGCGCCAGCAGCTTGGGATCGGGTCCCTACGAGCAGTACTTC. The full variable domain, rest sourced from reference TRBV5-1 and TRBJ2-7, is KAGVTQTPRYLIKTRGQQVTLSCSPISGHRSVSWYQQTPGQGLQFLFEYFSETQRNKGNFPGRFSGRQFSNSRSEMNVSTLELGDSALYLCASSLGSGPYEQYFGPGTRLTVT.

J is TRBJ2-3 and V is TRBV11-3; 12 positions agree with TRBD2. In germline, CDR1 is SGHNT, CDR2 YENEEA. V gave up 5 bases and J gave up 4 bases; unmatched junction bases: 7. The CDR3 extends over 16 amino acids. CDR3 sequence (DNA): TGTGCCAGCAGCCTTCGACTAGCGGGAGACCCAGATACGCAGTATTTT. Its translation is CASSLRLAGDPDTQYF.

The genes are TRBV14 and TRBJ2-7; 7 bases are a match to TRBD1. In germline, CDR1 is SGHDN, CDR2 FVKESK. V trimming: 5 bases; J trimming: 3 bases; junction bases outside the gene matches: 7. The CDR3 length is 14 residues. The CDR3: CASSTRQGSYEQYF. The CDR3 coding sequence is TGTGCCAGCAGCACCCGACAGGGAAGCTACGAGCAGTACTTC.

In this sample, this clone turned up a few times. The CDR3 DNA sequence: TGTGCCAGCTCACCTTCGACAGTTCCGAACACTGAAGCTTTCTTT. It is translated as CASSPSTVPNTEAFF. V and J are TRBV18 and TRBJ1-1; tentative D call: TRBD1 (5 bases). CDR1 is KGHSH, CDR2 LQKENI, per germline. Trimming took off 3 bases at V and 1 base at J, with 12 bases between the two ends. The CDR3 is 15 residues long. The full variable domain, completed using reference TRBV18 and TRBJ1-1, is NAGVMQNPRHLVRRRGQEARLRCSPMKGHSHVYWYRQLPEEGLKFMVYLQKENIIDESGMPKERFSAEFPKEGPSILRIQQVVRGDSAAYFCASSPSTVPNTEAFFGQGTRLTVV.

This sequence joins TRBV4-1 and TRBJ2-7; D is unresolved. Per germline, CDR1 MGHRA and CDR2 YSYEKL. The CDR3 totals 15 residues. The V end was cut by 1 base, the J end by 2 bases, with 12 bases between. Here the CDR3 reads CASSQGFGGPYEQYF. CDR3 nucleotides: TGCGCCAGCAGCCAAGGGTTCGGCGGCCCCTACGAGCAGTACTTC.

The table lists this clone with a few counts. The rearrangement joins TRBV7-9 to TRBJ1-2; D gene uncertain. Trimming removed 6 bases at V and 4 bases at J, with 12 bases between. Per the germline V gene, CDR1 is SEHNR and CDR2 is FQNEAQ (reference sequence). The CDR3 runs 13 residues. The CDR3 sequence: CASSFRGSYGYTF. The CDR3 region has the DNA TGTGCCAGCAGTTTCCGGGGATCCTATGGCTACACCTTC.

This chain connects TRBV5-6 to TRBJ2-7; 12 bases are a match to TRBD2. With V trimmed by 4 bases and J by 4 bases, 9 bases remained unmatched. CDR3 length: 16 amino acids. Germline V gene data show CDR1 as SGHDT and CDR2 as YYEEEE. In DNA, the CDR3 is TGTGCCAGCAGCAAGAGACTAGCGGGAGCTGTGTACGAGCAGTACTTC. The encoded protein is CASSKRLAGAVYEQYF.

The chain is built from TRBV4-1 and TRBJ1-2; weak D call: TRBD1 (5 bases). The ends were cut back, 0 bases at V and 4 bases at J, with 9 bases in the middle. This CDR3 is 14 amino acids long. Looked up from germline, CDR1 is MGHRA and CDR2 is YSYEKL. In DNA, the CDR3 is TGCGCCAGCAGCCAAGATCTACAGGCCTATGGCTACACCTTC. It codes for CASSQDLQAYGYTF.

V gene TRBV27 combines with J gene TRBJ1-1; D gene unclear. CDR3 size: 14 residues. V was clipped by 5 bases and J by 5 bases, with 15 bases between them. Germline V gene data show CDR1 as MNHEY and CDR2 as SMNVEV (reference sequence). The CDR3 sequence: CASSPSGEGTEAFF. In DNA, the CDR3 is TGTGCCAGCAGTCCCTCCGGGGAAGGGACTGAAGCTTTCTTT.

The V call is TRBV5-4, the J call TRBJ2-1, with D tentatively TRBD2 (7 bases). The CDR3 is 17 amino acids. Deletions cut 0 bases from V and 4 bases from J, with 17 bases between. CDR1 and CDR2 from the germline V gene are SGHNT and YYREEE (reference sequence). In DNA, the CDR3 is TGTGCCAGCAGCTTGGGTCGACGGGGGGCCCGATACAATGAGCAGTTCTTC. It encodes CASSLGRRGARYNEQFF.

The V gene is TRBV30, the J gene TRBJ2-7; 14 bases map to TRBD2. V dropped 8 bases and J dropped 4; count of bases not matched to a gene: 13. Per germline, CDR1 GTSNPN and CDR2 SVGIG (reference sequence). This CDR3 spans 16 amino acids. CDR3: CAGTPGLAGVGYEQYF. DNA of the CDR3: TGTGCCGGGACACCGGGACTAGCGGGAGTAGGGTACGAGCAGTACTTC.

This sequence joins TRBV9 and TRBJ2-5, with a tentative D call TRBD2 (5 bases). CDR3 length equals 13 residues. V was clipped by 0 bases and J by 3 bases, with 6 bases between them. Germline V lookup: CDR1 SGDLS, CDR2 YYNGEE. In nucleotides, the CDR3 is TGTGCCAGCAGCGTAGAGAGGGAAGAGACCCAGTACTTC. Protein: CASSVEREETQYF.

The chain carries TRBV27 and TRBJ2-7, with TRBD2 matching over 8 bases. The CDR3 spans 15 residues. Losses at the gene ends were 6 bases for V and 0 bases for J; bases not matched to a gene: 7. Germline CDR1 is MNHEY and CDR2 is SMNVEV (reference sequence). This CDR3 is CASSRGGLPSYEQYF. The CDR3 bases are TGTGCCAGCAGCCGGGGGGGACTGCCCTCCTACGAGCAGTACTTC.

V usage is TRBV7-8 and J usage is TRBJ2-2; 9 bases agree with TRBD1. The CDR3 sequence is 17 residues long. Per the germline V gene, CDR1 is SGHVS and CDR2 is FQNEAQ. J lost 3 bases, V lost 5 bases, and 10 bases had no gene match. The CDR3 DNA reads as TGTGCCAGCAGCGCTAAGACAGGGGGGTATGACACCGGGGAGCTGTTTTTT. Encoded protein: CASSAKTGGYDTGELFF. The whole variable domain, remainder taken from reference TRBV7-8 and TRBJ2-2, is GAGVSQSPRYKVAKRGQDVALRCDPISGHVSLFWYQQALGQGPEFLTYFQNEAQLDKSGLPSDRFFAERPEGSVSTLKIQRTQQEDSAVYLCASSAKTGGYDTGELFFGEGSRLTVL.